This T cell receptor beta chain was retrieved from a study of spatial heterogeneity in lung cancer. Study at large: There were consistently more beta-chain sequences detected than alpha-chain sequences.

TCRdb used MiXCR to reprocess the 5' RACE reads, holding one entry per CDR3 protein. The table shows about 120,000 distinct CDR3 sequences, with approximately 12% occurring only once. The time point was: blood at routine non-recurrence follow-up after resection. Sequencing covered unsorted whole RNA taken from tumor, nontumor lung or frozen PBMC. Study-level results: Whereas they appeared in blood less at follow-up, ubiquitous expanded tumor TCRs appeared there more at resection.

About this clonotype itself: As yet, its antigen is unknown.

This TCR derives from a male donor with early-stage non-small cell lung cancer. Source: PBMCs, taken at follow-up.

The CDR3 protein is CASRVVRTGMIYSPLHF. The CDR3 DNA reads TGTGCCAGCAGGGTCGTCCGGACAGGGATGATATATTCACCCCTCCACTTT. This chain links TRBV6-1 with TRBJ1-6; TRBD1 matches 8 bases. Germline-derived CDR1 and CDR2 are MNHNS and SASEGT. Losses at the gene ends were 6 bases for V and 8 bases for J; bases not matched to a gene: 15. CDR3 length: 17 residues.